This T cell receptor beta chain was found in a study of blood T cell repertoires in COVID-19. Study details: Spain, Italy and the United States supplied samples that represented acute and convalescent COVID-19.

In the study's own analysis: Amplification of reference gene primers was used by the study to estimate nucleated cell counts. Generated by immunoSEQ multiplex PCR, the TCRdb table keeps only in-frame clones and is missing some. V and J calls and clone size follow that table, whereas D and trimming were derived from the DNA. The profile shows about 160,000 clones, less than 85% of them singletons. The CDR3 extends over 11 amino acids. Germline trimming cut 7 bases from V and 5 bases from J; bases unmatched to any gene: 2. The germline CDR1 and CDR2 sequences are DFQATT and SNEGSKA (reference sequence).

The rearrangement joins TRBV20-1 to TRBJ2-7, with 10 bases aligning to TRBD2. Sequencing was performed on PBMCs or T cells enriched from blood (not recorded which). This TCR was recovered from a man in his sixties who had recovered from COVID-19. Here the CDR3 reads CSVLAGDEQYF. Written as DNA, the CDR3 is TGCAGTGTTCTAGCGGGAGACGAGCAGTACTTC.